Presented here are 27 T cell receptor beta chains from one specimen sequenced in a study of blood T cell repertoires in COVID-19. Assay: immunoSEQ multiplex PCR; the TCRdb copy retains only in-frame clones and omits some. The sample carries some 260,000 clones, about 91% recorded once. Input material: peripheral blood. These receptors all come from a woman aged 25-40 years with COVID-19, enrolled during active disease.

The V gene is TRBV6-4, the J gene TRBJ2-3, with TRBD1 matching over 7 bases. With V trimmed by 6 bases and J by 5 bases, 8 bases remained unmatched. The CDR3 spans 14 residues. From germline, CDR1 is MRHNA and CDR2 SNTAGT. CDR3 in amino acids: CASSTGEEGDTQYF. The CDR3 DNA is TGTGCCAGCAGCACAGGGGAAGAGGGAGATACGCAGTATTTT.

The V and J genes are TRBV7-2 and TRBJ1-4, with D maybe TRBD1 (5 bases). Trimming removed 2 bases from V and 8 bases from J, with 15 bases in between. This CDR3 has 15 amino acids. Germline loops: CDR1 SGHTA, CDR2 FQGNSA. The DNA of the CDR3 is TGTGCCAGCAGCTTATTTGGGGCCAAGGAGGAAAAACTGTTTTTT. It encodes CASSLFGAKEEKLFF.

The V call is TRBV10-3, the J call TRBJ2-3, with 7 bases matching TRBD2. The CDR3 totals 14 residues. V shed 8 bases and J 6 bases; nucleotides not matched to a gene: 11. Per germline, CDR1 ENHRY and CDR2 SYGVKD. The CDR3 reads CAIQGAGDPDTQYF. CDR3 nucleotide sequence: TGTGCCATCCAAGGCGCGGGGGATCCCGATACGCAGTATTTT.

This clone appeared once. The chain combines TRBV27 with TRBJ2-3; 11 bases are shared with TRBD2. The CDR3 runs to 17 residues. V was clipped by 2 bases and J by 4 bases; unmatched bases: 8. Germline assignment: CDR1 MNHEY and CDR2 SMNVEV (reference sequence). The CDR3 loop is CASSLSISGGVPDTQYF. CDR3 DNA: TGTGCCAGCAGTTTAAGTATTAGCGGGGGGGTCCCAGATACGCAGTATTTT.

The chain is built from TRBV4-1 and TRBJ1-3, with TRBD1 identical over 7 bases. CDR3 size: 16 residues. Germline V gene data show CDR1 as MGHRA and CDR2 as YSYEKL. V trimming: 4 bases; J trimming: 1 base; junction bases outside the gene matches: 7. The CDR3: CASSRNYRGSGNTIYF. The CDR3 DNA sequence: TGCGCCAGCAGCCGGAACTACAGGGGTTCTGGAAACACCATATATTTT.

V gene TRBV11-2 combines with J gene TRBJ1-5; possibly TRBD1 for D (6 bases). This CDR3 region has 15 residues. The germline V gene has CDR1 SGHAT and CDR2 FQNNGV. V lost 2 bases and J 3 bases, leaving 11 bases between the germline ends. In DNA, the CDR3 is TGTGCCAGCAGCTTAAATCGGGGGGCCAATCAGCCCCAGCATTTT. Its translation: CASSLNRGANQPQHF.

The J gene is TRBJ1-1, the V gene TRBV19; D unresolved. The germline gives CDR1 LNHDA, CDR2 SQIVND (reference sequence). The CDR3 totals 15 residues. Trimming cost V 3 bases and J 0 bases, with 11 bases left between them. The CDR3 loop is CASSMAREVNTEAFF. CDR3 DNA: TGTGCCAGTAGTATGGCGCGGGAGGTGAACACTGAAGCTTTCTTT.

The chain couples TRBV6-5 to TRBJ1-6; the match to TRBD1 covers 9 bases. After removal of 6 bases from V and 6 bases from J, the junction contained 3 bases not matched to a gene. Germline V CDR1 and CDR2: MNHEY, SVGAGI. CDR3 length: 14 residues. Here the CDR3 reads CASSRQGGNSPLHF. In nucleotides, the CDR3 is TGTGCCAGCAGCCGACAGGGGGGTAATTCACCCCTCCACTTT.

The V gene is TRBV4-2, the J gene TRBJ2-7; 10 bases are shared with TRBD1. V lost 4 bases and J lost 5; bases outside the gene matches: 11. The CDR3 has 16 amino acids. The germline V gene encodes CDR1 LGHNA and CDR2 YNFKEQ. The CDR3 DNA reads TGTGCCAGCAGCCGCGCCGGGACAGGGGATTTTCACGAGCAGTACTTC. Its translation: CASSRAGTGDFHEQYF.

The genes are TRBV7-9 and TRBJ2-3; the D is unclear. V lost 1 base and J 0 bases, leaving 5 bases between the germline ends. CDR1 and CDR2 (germline): SEHNR, FQNEAQ (reference sequence). The CDR3 is 14 amino acids. This CDR3 reads CASSLDLSTDTQYF. The CDR3 nucleotides are TGTGCCAGCAGCTTAGACTTGAGCACAGATACGCAGTATTTT.

This chain uses TRBV6-5 with TRBJ1-6; D unclear. Germline CDR1 is MNHEY and CDR2 is SVGAGI. Trimming stripped 2 bases from V and 8 bases from J, with 7 bases between. This CDR3 is 13 amino acids long. The CDR3 region is CASSYTVYSPLHF. The CDR3 DNA sequence: TGTGCCAGCAGTTACACGGTTTATTCACCCCTCCACTTT.

This chain joins TRBV2 and TRBJ2-7, with 7 bases matching TRBD1. The CDR3 is made up of 15 amino acids. The ends lost 6 bases at V and 3 bases at J; junction bases unmatched: 11. Germline loops: CDR1 SNHLY, CDR2 FYNNEI. The CDR3 spells CASSSDRESFYEQYF. The CDR3 nucleotides are TGTGCCAGCAGCTCAGACAGGGAGTCGTTCTACGAGCAGTACTTC.

The J gene is TRBJ1-1, the V gene TRBV7-9; no clear D. Germline V lookup: CDR1 SEHNR, CDR2 FQNEAQ (reference sequence). The CDR3 length is 13 residues. Deletions cut 0 bases from V and 11 bases from J, with 13 bases between. The CDR3 protein is CASSLAGWSYAFF. DNA of the CDR3: TGTGCCAGCAGCTTAGCCGGGTGGTCCTACGCTTTCTTT. Looking up the rest from reference TRBV7-9 and TRBJ1-1 gives the full variable domain: DTGVSQNPRHKITKRGQNVTFRCDPISEHNRLYWYRQTLGQGPEFLTYFQNEAQLEKSRLLSDRFSAERPKGSFSTLEIQRTEQGDSAMYLCASSLAGWSYAFFGQGTRLTVV.

The chain combines TRBV3-1 (or the pseudogene TRBV3-2) with TRBJ1-2; D gene unclear. The CDR3 length is 17 residues. Germline lookup yields CDR1 LGHDT and CDR2 YNNKEL (reference sequence). V lost 0 bases and J 1 base, leaving 15 bases between the germline ends. The CDR3 DNA reads TGTGCCAGCAGCCAAGATCTCAGGACTTCCCTTAACTATGGCTACACCTTC. Protein: CASSQDLRTSLNYGYTF.

The chain has TRBV5-1 and TRBJ2-5; TRBD1 agrees at 12 bases. The germline gives CDR1 SGHRS, CDR2 YFSETQ. The CDR3 sequence is 14 residues long. Trimming cost V 4 bases and J 7 bases; bases outside gene matches: 5. CDR3 DNA sequence: TGCGCCAGCAGCCAGGGACAGGGGGCGGGGACCCAGTACTTC. Amino acid sequence: CASSQGQGAGTQYF.

This clone is a singleton in its sample. V and J are TRBV30 and TRBJ1-2; D remains unclear. From germline, CDR1 is GTSNPN and CDR2 SVGIG (reference sequence). Trimming took off 3 bases at V and 6 bases at J, with 14 bases between the two ends. The CDR3 runs to 13 residues. CDR3 region: CAWRLQRRDGYTF. The CDR3 DNA sequence: TGTGCCTGGAGACTCCAGCGGAGGGATGGCTACACCTTC. Full variable domain (rest looked up from reference TRBV30 and TRBJ1-2): SQTIHQWPATLVQPVGSPLSLECTVEGTSNPNLYWYRQAAGRGLQLLFYSVGIGQISSEVPQNLSASRPQDRQFILSSKKLLLSDSGFYLCAWRLQRRDGYTFGSGTRLTVV.

This clone was seen once. The rearrangement links TRBV5-4 to TRBJ2-1; TRBD1 agrees at 8 bases. The V gene's germline CDR1 is SGHNT and CDR2 YYREEE (reference sequence). CDR3 length: 14 amino acids. Trimming took 9 bases from V and 8 from J; bases not matched to a gene: 13. The CDR3 region is CATQGRTGRDEQFF. The DNA of the CDR3 is TGTGCCACCCAGGGCCGGACAGGGCGGGATGAGCAGTTCTTC.

The chain links TRBV19 to TRBJ2-2; TRBD1 aligns across 9 bases. Germline V gene lookup returns CDR1 LNHDA and CDR2 SQIVND (reference sequence). The J segment lost 5 bases and the V segment lost 5 bases, leaving 6 bases of the junction unmatched. This CDR3 is built from 15 residues. The CDR3 is CASSVQGAWTGELFF. The CDR3 DNA follows: TGTGCCAGTAGTGTACAGGGGGCGTGGACCGGGGAGCTGTTTTTT. The complete variable domain, with remaining parts taken from reference TRBV19 and TRBJ2-2, reads DGGITQSPKYLFRKEGQNVTLSCEQNLNHDAMYWYRQDPGQGLRLIYYSQIVNDFQKGDIAEGYSVSREKKESFPLTVTSAQKNPTAFYLCASSVQGAWTGELFFGEGSRLTVL.

The V call is TRBV10-1, the J call TRBJ2-3; a possible D gene is TRBD1 (5 bases). The germline gives CDR1 WNHNN, CDR2 SYGVQD (reference sequence). V lost 4 bases and J lost 0, with 11 bases in between. The CDR3 is 15 amino acids. The CDR3 nucleotides read TGCGCCAGCAGTGTTGGACAACGCAGCACAGATACGCAGTATTTT. This codes for CASSVGQRSTDTQYF.

This chain links TRBV7-2 with TRBJ1-1, with D possibly being TRBD1 (6 bases). V lost 3 bases, J lost 0 bases, and 14 bases lay in between. CDR3 length equals 16 residues. Germline CDR1 SGHTA, CDR2 FQGNSA. In DNA, the CDR3 is TGTGCCAGCAGCTTTACAGGGTGGCCGGTGAACACTGAAGCTTTCTTT. This encodes CASSFTGWPVNTEAFF. Drawing the rest from reference TRBV7-2 and TRBJ1-1, the complete variable domain is GAGVSQSPSNKVTEKGKDVELRCDPISGHTALYWYRQSLGQGLEFLIYFQGNSAPDKSGLPSDRFSAERTGGSVSTLTIQRTQQEDSAVYLCASSFTGWPVNTEAFFGQGTRLTVV.

The chain links TRBV7-2 to TRBJ1-1, with TRBD1 as a possible D gene (5 bases). CDR3 length equals 14 residues. CDR1 is SGHTA and CDR2 is FQGNSA in the germline V gene. V dropped 2 bases and J dropped 3 bases, with 10 bases sitting between them. The CDR3 reads CASSLNRKDTEAFF. CDR3 nucleotide sequence: TGTGCCAGCAGCTTAAACAGGAAGGACACTGAAGCTTTCTTT. The full variable domain, completed using reference TRBV7-2 and TRBJ1-1, is GAGVSQSPSNKVTEKGKDVELRCDPISGHTALYWYRQSLGQGLEFLIYFQGNSAPDKSGLPSDRFSAERTGGSVSTLTIQRTQQEDSAVYLCASSLNRKDTEAFFGQGTRLTVV.

This clone was observed a handful of times. This sequence joins TRBV6-2 or TRBV6-3 and TRBJ1-5; TRBD1 might be the D (6 bases). The V end was cut by 2 bases, the J end by 6 bases, with 14 bases between. Germline V CDR1 and CDR2: MNHEY, SVGEGT. The CDR3 covers 15 residues. CDR3 loop: CASSYPTGQTQPQHF. CDR3 in DNA: TGTGCCAGCAGTTACCCTACAGGGCAAACTCAGCCCCAGCATTTT.

Details on this clone: An end of the junction differs from the germline gene, which may be a read error. The chain carries TRBV7-7 and TRBJ1-3, with D uncertain. Germline CDR1 SSHAT, CDR2 FNYEAQ (reference sequence). The CDR3 runs to 14 residues. The CDR3 nucleotides are TGTGCTAGCAGCTTAGTTCCATCCGGAAACACCATATATTTT. Amino acids: CASSLVPSGNTIYF.

This chain joins TRBV7-6 and TRBJ2-3, with 8 bases that match TRBD2. The CDR3 runs 13 residues. Germline CDR1 is SGHVS and CDR2 is FNYEAQ. V shed 4 bases and J 6 bases; nucleotides not matched to a gene: 3. CDR3: CASSSRGGDTQYF. The CDR3 region has the DNA TGTGCCAGCAGCTCGCGCGGGGGGGATACGCAGTATTTT.

The J gene is TRBJ2-7, the V gene TRBV6-6; the D is unclear. With 6 bases removed from V and 0 bases from J, the gap between germline ends came to 12 bases. This CDR3 has 14 residues. CDR1 and CDR2 from the germline V gene are MNHNY and SVGAGI (reference sequence). The CDR3 DNA is TGTGCCAGCAGATATCGTCCCAGCTCCTACGAGCAGTACGTC. Protein sequence: CASRYRPSSYEQYV.

CDR3 residues: CASSQVTRTFSDEQFF. The CDR3 DNA reads TGCGCCAGCAGCCAGGTTACACGGACTTTTTCCGATGAGCAGTTCTTC. The chain joins TRBV4-1 to TRBJ2-1, with D possibly matching TRBD2 (5 bases). This CDR3 spans 16 amino acids. Per germline, CDR1 MGHRA and CDR2 YSYEKL. V lost 3 bases and J lost 8, with 20 bases in between.

This chain connects TRBV4-3 to TRBJ2-5; D gene unclear. Germline V gene lookup returns CDR1 LGHNA and CDR2 YSLEER. CDR3 length equals 12 residues. V was clipped by 0 bases and J by 4 bases, with 3 bases between them. This CDR3 reads CASSQDRETQYF. Written as DNA, the CDR3 is TGCGCCAGCAGCCAAGACAGAGAGACCCAGTACTTC.